One sample yielded the 31 T cell receptor beta chains listed below, sequenced in a study of T cell repertoires in cytomegalovirus infection. TCRdb reanalysed the reads using MiXCR and keeps one entry per CDR3 protein. This table holds some 940,000 distinct CDR3 sequences, around 32% found once. Their antigens are not known. The starting material was cultured CD8+ T cells from PBMCs, obtained from culture after CMV antigen stimulation. The receptors shown here come from a human donor in good health (CMV status not recorded). Some clones in this sample may be carry-over from other donors' samples.

The chain uses TRBV9 and TRBJ2-1; no reliable D call. The CDR3 length is 13 residues. In germline, CDR1 is SGDLS, CDR2 YYNGEE. V lost 2 bases to trimming and J lost 8 bases, with 11 bases between them. CDR3 in amino acids: CASSVARSHEQFF. For the CDR3, the DNA is TGTGCCAGCAGCGTGGCGCGGAGCCATGAGCAGTTCTTC.

This chain connects TRBV5-1 to TRBJ2-7; D possibly uses TRBD1 or TRBD2 (5 bases each). CDR1 is SGHRS, CDR2 YFSETQ, per germline. The CDR3 contains 14 residues. Trimming took 3 bases from V and 0 from J, leaving 10 bases between them. CDR3 protein: CASSSWGPSYEQYF. In nucleotides, the CDR3 is TGCGCCAGCAGCTCCTGGGGACCCTCCTACGAGCAGTACTTC. The entire variable domain, with the rest obtained from reference TRBV5-1 and TRBJ2-7, is as follows: KAGVTQTPRYLIKTRGQQVTLSCSPISGHRSVSWYQQTPGQGLQFLFEYFSETQRNKGNFPGRFSGRQFSNSRSEMNVSTLELGDSALYLCASSSWGPSYEQYFGPGTRLTVT.

This clonotype was observed a few times. The chain links TRBV7-9 to TRBJ1-1, with a tentative D call TRBD1 (5 bases). Germline-derived CDR1 and CDR2 are SEHNR and FQNEAQ (reference sequence). The ends were cut back, 2 bases at V and 4 bases at J, with 14 bases in the middle. The CDR3 totals 15 residues. CDR3 nucleotide sequence: TGTGCCAGCAGCTTACGGCCGGGGGGAAGCACTGAAGCTTTCTTT. Its protein is CASSLRPGGSTEAFF.

The rearrangement links TRBV5-1 to TRBJ2-2, with D possibly matching TRBD1 (5 bases). Germline loops: CDR1 SGHRS, CDR2 YFSETQ. V lost 3 bases to trimming and J lost 6 bases, with 9 bases between them. This CDR3 contains 13 residues. CDR3 region: CASSCRVPGELFF. The CDR3 nucleotides are TGCGCCAGCAGCTGCAGGGTTCCCGGGGAGCTGTTTTTT.

The CDR3 DNA sequence: TGTGCTAGTGGTCGGGCTAGCGGGGTGTACACAGATACGCAGTATTTT. Translation: CASGRASGVYTDTQYF. The genes are TRBV12-5 and TRBJ2-3; TRBD2 aligns across 9 bases. CDR1 is LGHNT, CDR2 FRNRAP, per germline. Losses at the gene ends were 5 bases for V and 2 bases for J; bases not matched to a gene: 8. This CDR3 is built from 16 residues.

The chain employs TRBV20-1 and TRBJ2-3; D not resolved. The V end lost 6 bases, the J end lost 2 bases, and 12 bases lay between the germline ends. CDR1 is DFQATT, CDR2 SNEGSKA, per germline (reference sequence). CDR3 length equals 13 residues. Here the CDR3 reads CSALGNITDTQYF. CDR3 sequence (DNA): TGCAGTGCGTTAGGGAACATCACAGATACGCAGTATTTT.

The V and J genes are TRBV27 and TRBJ2-5; 8 positions match TRBD2. The V segment lost 3 bases and the J segment 4 bases; nucleotides outside the gene matches: 10. The CDR3 extends over 16 amino acids. Germline CDR1 reads MNHEY; CDR2 reads SMNVEV (reference sequence). CDR3 DNA sequence: TGTGCCAGCAGTTTGGAGCTCGGGGGGGCGGGAGAGACCCAGTACTTC. Its protein is CASSLELGGAGETQYF.

CDR3 in DNA: TGCAGCGTTATACGGACAGGGGTAAAGTATCCCTACGAGCAGTACTTC. Translating gives CSVIRTGVKYPYEQYF. The chain uses TRBV29-1 and TRBJ2-7, with 9 bases that match TRBD1. V gave up 5 bases and J gave up 2 bases; unmatched junction bases: 13. This CDR3 has 16 amino acids. CDR1 and CDR2 (germline): SQVTM, ANQGSEA.

On this clonotype: This may arise from a read error, as a much more abundant clone is one base away. The chain employs TRBV2 and TRBJ2-1; 11 nucleotides match TRBD2. The V and J ends lost 4 bases and 1 base, in that order; junction bases with no gene match: 3. The CDR3 contains 16 residues. Germline values: CDR1 SNHLY, CDR2 FYNNEI. CDR3 nucleotides: TGTGCCAGCAGTGGACTAGCGGGGTGTTCCTACAATGAGCAGTTCTTC. Amino acid sequence: CASSGLAGCSYNEQFF.

V and J are TRBV7-4 and TRBJ1-2, with 11 bases lining up with TRBD1. The V gene's germline CDR1 is SGHVT and CDR2 SQSDAQ. The trim removed 1 base at V and 6 bases at J, leaving 4 bases unmatched. This CDR3 has 15 residues. CDR3 in DNA: TGTGCCAGCAGCTTAGGGACAGGGGGCGCGGATGGCTACACCTTC. Translated: CASSLGTGGADGYTF.

J is TRBJ2-1 and V is TRBV4-1; 9 bases are shared with TRBD2. The germline V gene encodes CDR1 MGHRA and CDR2 YSYEKL. The V gene end was trimmed by 2 bases and the J gene end by 6 bases; junction bases not matched to a gene: 14. The CDR3 has 18 amino acids. The CDR3 DNA sequence: TGCGCCAGCAGCCAATCCGGGTTTAGCGGGGGAAGGGGCAATGAGCAGTTCTTC. Translation: CASSQSGFSGGRGNEQFF.

This clonotype was found many times. The J gene is TRBJ2-2, the V gene TRBV6-1; no firm D call. V was shortened by 1 base and J by 1 base, with 10 bases between the two germline ends. The CDR3 totals 16 residues. Germline CDR1 and CDR2: MNHNS and SASEGT. The CDR3 DNA is TGTGCCAGCAGTGAAGTCGGGTTTTGGAACACCGGGGAGCTGTTTTTT. This encodes CASSEVGFWNTGELFF.

With respect to this clonotype: Since a much larger clone is just one base distant, this may be a read error. This rearrangement joins TRBV6-1 to TRBJ1-5, with D perhaps matching TRBD1 (5 bases). This CDR3 has 16 amino acids. Germline V gene lookup returns CDR1 MNHNS and CDR2 SASEGT. The CDR3 DNA reads as TGTGCCAACAGTGAAAGAGGGGCCACGATTAATCAGCCCCAGCATTTT. Translated, it gives CANSERGATINQPQHF.

This chain joins TRBV12-3 or TRBV12-4 and TRBJ2-1, with 10 bases lining up with TRBD1. The V gene end was trimmed by 7 bases and the J gene end by 7 bases; junction bases not matched to a gene: 10. The CDR3 runs to 15 residues. The CDR3 reads CASILGTGVGNEQFF. The CDR3 nucleotides read TGTGCCAGCATCCTCGGGACAGGGGTCGGGAATGAGCAGTTCTTC.

The rearrangement links TRBV7-9 to TRBJ2-2, with 10 bases aligning to TRBD1. CDR1 and CDR2 (germline): SEHNR, FQNEAQ (reference sequence). Germline trimming cut 5 bases from V and 2 bases from J; bases unmatched to any gene: 8. This CDR3 has 17 residues. CDR3 in DNA: TGTGCCAGCAGCAACGGACAGGGGGAAACTAACACCGGGGAGCTGTTTTTT. Translation: CASSNGQGETNTGELFF.

The chain links TRBV4-1 to TRBJ2-1, with D possibly being TRBD1 (6 bases). Germline V gene lookup returns CDR1 MGHRA and CDR2 YSYEKL. V lost 1 base and J lost 1, with 8 bases in between. The CDR3 contains 15 residues. CDR3 in amino acids: CASSQVGTSYNEQFF. The CDR3 DNA follows: TGCGCCAGCAGCCAAGTCGGGACATCCTACAATGAGCAGTTCTTC.

The rearrangement uses TRBV10-3 and TRBJ2-1, with unresolved D. The V end was cut by 8 bases, the J end by 12 bases, with 23 bases between. The CDR3 extends over 14 amino acids. The V gene's germline CDR1 is ENHRY and CDR2 SYGVKD. The CDR3 DNA sequence: TGTGCCATCCGAAGGCTGAAAACACAAATCGGGCAGTTCTTC. This sequence encodes CAIRRLKTQIGQFF.

CDR3: CASGVGSNQPQHF. The CDR3 DNA follows: TGTGCCAGCGGGGTGGGCAGCAATCAGCCCCAGCATTTT. J is TRBJ1-5 and V is TRBV7-4; D remains ambiguous. The V gene's germline CDR1 is SGHVT and CDR2 SQSDAQ. CDR3 length: 13 amino acids. The V gene lost 8 bases and the J gene lost 1 base, with 9 bases spanning the gap.

This rearrangement joins TRBV29-1 to TRBJ2-2, with 10 bases identical to TRBD1. J was trimmed by 0 bases and V by 6 bases; bases with no gene match: 4. This CDR3 is built from 15 residues. Germline V gene data show CDR1 as SQVTM and CDR2 as ANQGSEA. CDR3 sequence reads: CSVAGQGANTGELFF. The DNA for the CDR3 is TGCAGCGTGGCCGGACAGGGGGCGAACACCGGGGAGCTGTTTTTT.

This clonotype was picked up a small number of times. The rearrangement links TRBV6-5 to TRBJ1-1; D unresolved. Germline CDR1 MNHEY, CDR2 SVGAGI. V dropped 2 bases and J dropped 10 bases, with 14 bases sitting between them. The CDR3 consists of 13 residues. The CDR3 bases are TGTGCCAGCAGTTACAACTTCGGGGATGGAGCTTTCTTT. Translated, it gives CASSYNFGDGAFF.

This chain links TRBV24-1 with TRBJ2-2, with D possibly being TRBD2 (7 bases). V lost 9 bases and J lost 3, with 16 bases in between. This CDR3 region has 15 residues. CDR1 is KGHDR, CDR2 SFDVKD, per germline. CDR3 amino acids: CATSDGGPYTGELFF. CDR3 bases: TGTGCCACCTCGGACGGGGGGCCGTACACCGGGGAGCTGTTTTTT.

V and J are TRBV13 and TRBJ2-7; weak D call: TRBD1 (6 bases). This CDR3 is 16 amino acids long. In germline, CDR1 is PRHDT, CDR2 FYEKMQ (reference sequence). Deletions cut 3 bases from V and 0 bases from J, with 15 bases between. In nucleotides, the CDR3 is TGTGCCAGCAGCTTTCAAGTTCCAGGGGCCTCCTACGAGCAGTACTTC. Translated, it gives CASSFQVPGASYEQYF.

The chain links TRBV7-9 to TRBJ2-1; 8 bases are shared with TRBD2. The CDR3 loop spans 16 amino acids. V dropped 3 bases and J dropped 1; count of bases not matched to a gene: 5. Looked up from germline, CDR1 is SEHNR and CDR2 is FQNEAQ (reference sequence). In DNA, the CDR3 is TGTGCCAGCAGCTTGCGAGCGGGGGCTTCCTACAATGAGCAGTTCTTC. Residues: CASSLRAGASYNEQFF.

This clonotype has a handful of counts. The V and J genes are TRBV7-9 and TRBJ1-1; the D is unclear. From germline, CDR1 is SEHNR and CDR2 FQNEAQ (reference sequence). The CDR3 length is 13 residues. The germline V and J ends were trimmed by 8 bases and 3 bases, with 13 bases remaining between them. CDR3 bases: TGTGCCAGCCGAAGGCTACCGGACACTGAAGCTTTCTTT. Protein product: CASRRLPDTEAFF.

CDR3 nucleotides: TGTGCCAGCAGCTTGTATCGACAGGGAAGCACCGGGGAGCTGTTTTTT. This sequence encodes CASSLYRQGSTGELFF. The chain carries TRBV7-9 and TRBJ2-2; 7 bases are shared with TRBD1. The germline V gene has CDR1 SEHNR and CDR2 FQNEAQ (reference sequence). The V segment lost 3 bases and the J segment 4 bases; nucleotides outside the gene matches: 8. This CDR3 comprises 16 residues.

This clonotype was seen just once. The chain has TRBV2 and TRBJ2-7; 7 nucleotides align to TRBD1. Germline V gene lookup returns CDR1 SNHLY and CDR2 FYNNEI. Losses at the gene ends were 2 bases for V and 4 bases for J; bases not matched to a gene: 5. CDR3 length equals 14 residues. The CDR3 loop reads CASSETGAVYEQYF. DNA of the CDR3: TGTGCCAGCAGTGAAACAGGGGCTGTGTACGAGCAGTACTTC.

At least ten counts were recorded for this clonotype. The chain has TRBV7-8 and TRBJ1-5; D is possibly TRBD1 (6 bases). Trimming took 1 base from V and 6 from J, leaving 16 bases between them. From germline, CDR1 is SGHVS and CDR2 FQNEAQ. This CDR3 has 16 amino acids. The CDR3 sequence is CASSLGGGGERQPQHF. CDR3 DNA sequence: TGTGCCAGCAGCTTAGGTGGAGGGGGGGAGCGTCAGCCCCAGCATTTT.

The CDR3 region has the DNA TGTGCCAGCAGCGTTAGAAGTGGGGCAACAGATACGCAGTATTTT. Protein: CASSVRSGATDTQYF. The chain combines TRBV9 with TRBJ2-3, with D possibly being TRBD1 (5 bases). Germline V gene data show CDR1 as SGDLS and CDR2 as YYNGEE. Trimming shortened V by 2 bases and J by 3 bases, and 13 bases separated the two germline ends. The CDR3 spans 15 residues.

In this sample, this clonotype turned up a few times. V usage is TRBV6-2 or TRBV6-3 and J usage is TRBJ1-1, with D uncertain. This CDR3 spans 15 amino acids. Trimming stripped 2 bases from V and 1 base from J, with 11 bases between. From germline, CDR1 is MNHEY and CDR2 SVGEGT. For the CDR3, the DNA is TGTGCCAGCAGTTACAAGTTTAACAGGAACACTGAAGCTTTCTTT. Protein sequence: CASSYKFNRNTEAFF.

The J gene is TRBJ1-2, the V gene TRBV29-1; 9 bases are shared with TRBD1. Germline CDR1 reads SQVTM; CDR2 reads ANQGSEA. V shed 8 bases and J 4 bases; nucleotides not matched to a gene: 8. The CDR3 sequence is 13 residues long. The CDR3 DNA sequence: TGCAGCACGCGGACAGGGGATGTCTATGGCTACACCTTC. Translating gives CSTRTGDVYGYTF.

The J gene is TRBJ2-5, the V gene TRBV27; 9 bases are shared with TRBD2. Germline assignment: CDR1 MNHEY and CDR2 SMNVEV (reference sequence). V shed 1 base, J shed 0 bases, and the junction held 6 bases outside the gene matches. The CDR3 is made up of 17 amino acids. The CDR3 nucleotides are TGTGCCAGCAGTTTATTAGCGGGGGATACGTACCAAGAGACCCAGTACTTC. Its protein is CASSLLAGDTYQETQYF.